This T cell receptor beta chain appears in the sequencing data of a study of patients and donors after allogeneic stem cell transplantation. Per germline, CDR1 SGHRS and CDR2 YFSETQ. The CDR3 covers 16 residues. The trim removed 3 bases at V and 1 base at J, leaving 9 bases unmatched. This clonotype was detected many times. TCRdb ran MiXCR on the RT-PCR reads and lists one entry per CDR3 protein. The table has fewer than 500,000 distinct CDR3 sequences, about a sixth seen once. The rearrangement joins TRBV5-1 to TRBJ2-5; 7 bases fit TRBD2. Sequencing was performed on blood, either unsorted or a sorted T cell fraction (not recorded which). This sequence originates from a human donor who was either an allogeneic HSCT recipient or a stem cell or donor lymphocyte infusion donor (not recorded which). It is not recorded whose cells these are; they may come from a transplant donor. The DNA for the CDR3 is TGCGCCAGCAGCTGGGAGGGCACGCCTTTCCAAGAGACCCAGTACTTC. Translated: CASSWEGTPFQETQYF.